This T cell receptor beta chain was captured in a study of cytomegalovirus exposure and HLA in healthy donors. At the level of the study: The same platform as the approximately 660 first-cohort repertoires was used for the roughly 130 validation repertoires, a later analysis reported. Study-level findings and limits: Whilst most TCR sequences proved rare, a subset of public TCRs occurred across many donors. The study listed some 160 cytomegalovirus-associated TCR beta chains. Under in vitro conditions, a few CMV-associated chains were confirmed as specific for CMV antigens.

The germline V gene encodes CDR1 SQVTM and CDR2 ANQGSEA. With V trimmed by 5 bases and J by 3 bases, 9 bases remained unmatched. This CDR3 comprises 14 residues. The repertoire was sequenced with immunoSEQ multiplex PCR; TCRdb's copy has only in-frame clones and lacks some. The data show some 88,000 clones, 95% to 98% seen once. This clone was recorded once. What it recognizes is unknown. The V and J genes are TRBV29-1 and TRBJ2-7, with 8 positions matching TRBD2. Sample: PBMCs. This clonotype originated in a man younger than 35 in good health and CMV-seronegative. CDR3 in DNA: TGCAGCGTTACCACCGGGACTAGAGACTACGAGCAGTACTTC. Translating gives CSVTTGTRDYEQYF.